This passage covers 11 T cell receptor beta chains from one sample sequenced in a study of cytomegalovirus exposure and HLA in healthy donors. The repertoire was sequenced with immunoSEQ multiplex PCR; TCRdb's copy has only in-frame clones and lacks some. This table has about 220,000 clones, just over 85% appearing once. Sequenced: PBMCs. The receptor set was obtained from a woman aged 18-35 years in good health and CMV-seronegative.

The chain recombines TRBV11-2 with TRBJ1-1; TRBD1 aligns across 9 bases. Germline CDR1 and CDR2: SGHAT and FQNNGV. The CDR3 loop spans 18 amino acids. The J segment lost 5 bases and the V segment lost 2 bases, leaving 15 bases of the junction unmatched. CDR3 bases: TGTGCCAGCAGCTTACCTCGACAGGGGGTGTTGGTGCGGACTGAAGCTTTCTTT. The encoded protein is CASSLPRQGVLVRTEAFF.

This clone was recorded a few times. This chain connects TRBV27 to TRBJ1-5, with 7 bases aligning to TRBD1. Per germline, CDR1 MNHEY and CDR2 SMNVEV (reference sequence). Trimming removed 4 bases from V and 5 bases from J; junction bases left unmatched: 5. This CDR3 contains 14 residues. The DNA of the CDR3 is TGTGCCAGCAGTTACACCGGGACAGATCAGCCCCAGCATTTT. It codes for CASSYTGTDQPQHF.

V and J are TRBV9 and TRBJ2-5; no firm D call. In germline, CDR1 is SGDLS, CDR2 YYNGEE. This CDR3 region has 13 residues. V lost 3 bases to trimming and J lost 1 base, with 7 bases between them. The chain's CDR3 is CASSAYSQETQYF. The CDR3 nucleotides read TGTGCCAGCAGCGCTTACAGCCAAGAGACCCAGTACTTC.

This clone was seen only once. This chain connects TRBV5-4 to TRBJ1-2; weak D call: TRBD1 (6 bases). V was trimmed by 4 bases and J by 9 bases, leaving 25 bases between them. Germline V gives CDR1 SGHNT, CDR2 YYREEE (reference sequence). The CDR3 sequence is 16 residues long. As DNA, the CDR3 is TGTGCCAGCAGCAGGTTCCAGGGGTCCCGAGCTGTGCGCTACACCTTC. Amino acids: CASSRFQGSRAVRYTF.

The chain employs TRBV28 and TRBJ1-2; no clear D gene. The germline V and J ends were trimmed by 1 base and 0 bases, with 9 bases remaining between them. Germline V gene sequence: CDR1 MDHEN, CDR2 SYDVKM. This CDR3 has 15 amino acids. CDR3 in amino acids: CASSLFGLANYGYTF. DNA of the CDR3: TGTGCCAGCAGTTTATTTGGTTTAGCTAACTATGGCTACACCTTC.

This chain joins TRBV5-1 and TRBJ2-7; possibly TRBD2 for D (6 bases). V gave up 4 bases and J gave up 6 bases, with 23 bases separating them. The CDR3 consists of 16 residues. Germline V CDR1 and CDR2: SGHRS, YFSETQ. CDR3 sequence (DNA): TGCGCCAGCAGCCCAGGTGGCGGGGCCATGAAGGTCGAGCAGTACTTC. Its translation is CASSPGGGAMKVEQYF.

This clone was recorded once. The chain combines TRBV27 with TRBJ1-1; D gene unclear. This CDR3 has 14 amino acids. In germline, CDR1 is MNHEY, CDR2 SMNVEV (reference sequence). V was cut by 0 bases and J by 4 bases, with 9 bases left in between. The CDR3 region has the DNA TGTGCCAGCAGTTTATCGTCCGCGGGCACTGAAGCTTTCTTT. It codes for CASSLSSAGTEAFF.

Only one count was recorded for this clone. The chain recombines TRBV11-2 with TRBJ1-1; D is possibly TRBD1 (5 bases). Germline assignment: CDR1 SGHAT and CDR2 FQNNGV. The CDR3 sequence is 12 residues long. The V end was cut by 5 bases, the J end by 1 base, with 5 bases between. The DNA for the CDR3 is TGTGCCAGCAGCGACAGGAACACTGAAGCTTTCTTT. It codes for CASSDRNTEAFF.

This clone was counted only a few times. The rearrangement links TRBV5-4 to TRBJ1-1; TRBD1 is a possible D gene (6 bases). V was pared by 1 base and J by 1 base, with 11 bases between. Germline V gene data show CDR1 as SGHNT and CDR2 as YYREEE (reference sequence). This CDR3 region has 15 residues. The CDR3 DNA is TGTGCCAGCAGCTTGTCCAGGGGATGGAACACTGAAGCTTTCTTT. Its translation is CASSLSRGWNTEAFF.

This clone came up a few times. One end of the junction varies from germline; a read error may be responsible. The chain carries TRBV4-1 and TRBJ2-1; maybe TRBD2 (6 bases). CDR1 and CDR2 (germline): MGHRA, YSYEKL. The CDR3 totals 12 residues. CDR3 region: CASSQVAGPTIF. CDR3 nucleotide sequence: TGCGCCAGCAGCCAAGTTGCGGGACCCACGATCTTC.

The gene calls are TRBV29-1 and TRBJ2-1; 8 bases align to TRBD2. There are 14 residues in the CDR3. The germline CDR1 and CDR2 sequences are SQVTM and ANQGSEA. The V segment lost 5 bases and the J segment 2 bases; nucleotides outside the gene matches: 5. The CDR3 region is CSVPSGSPYNEQFF. The DNA for the CDR3 is TGCAGCGTTCCCAGCGGGAGTCCCTACAATGAGCAGTTCTTC.